This TCR beta chain was profiled in a study of CD8 T cells in ankylosing spondylitis. TCR beta libraries were made by quantitative 5'-RACE with molecular barcodes. TCRdb re-called the 5' RACE reads through MiXCR, storing one row per CDR3 protein. The data hold about 340,000 distinct CDR3 sequences, with 20% to 25% observed a single time. The study's findings and limits: A motif of under ten highly homologous TCR beta variants was seen as apparently characteristic of ankylosing spondylitis blood.

This clonotype was observed a handful of times. What it binds is not known. The V gene lost 6 bases and the J gene lost 3 bases, with 11 bases spanning the gap. The CDR3 loop spans 14 amino acids. V gene TRBV12-3 or TRBV12-4 combines with J gene TRBJ1-4; D is unclear. The sequence was collected from a male donor with ankylosing spondylitis or in good health (not recorded which). Sequencing was carried out using blood, either unsorted or a sorted T cell fraction (not recorded which). CDR3 region: CASSRSRANEKLFF. CDR3 bases: TGTGCCAGCAGCCGAAGTCGGGCTAATGAAAAACTGTTTTTT.